This T cell receptor (beta chain) was obtained from a study of OX40 agonist ivuxolimab in advanced cancers. On the study more broadly: Patients received ivuxolimab, an agonistic anti-OX40 (CD134) antibody. Study results and caveats: Researchers report that CD8+ T cells had, on average, more expanded clones than CD4+.

Collection of blood occurred at baseline, at cycle 4 day 1, and at cycle 7 day 1. V was cut by 3 bases and J by 5 bases, with 5 bases left in between. Per the germline V gene, CDR1 is SGDLS and CDR2 is YYNGEE. The CDR3 extends over 12 amino acids. Comment on this clone: What it binds is unknown.

Clones were read by immunoSEQ multiplex PCR, and TCRdb kept only the in-frame ones, dropping some. Counted here are 55,000 to 65,000 clones, about nine tenths occurring once; the ten biggest clones make up approximately 0.41%. This chain uses TRBV9 with TRBJ1-4, with D unresolved. This TCR derives from an adult with an advanced solid tumor such as melanoma, head and neck, liver or kidney cancer. The sample in question was CD4+ or CD8+ T cells sorted from blood, obtained in a trial of the OX40 agonist ivuxolimab. CDR3 sequence reads: CASSAGNEKLFF. The CDR3 DNA sequence: TGTGCCAGCAGCGCGGGAAATGAAAAACTGTTTTTT.